These 25 T cell receptor beta chains were sequenced from one sample in a study of T cell repertoires in cytomegalovirus infection. TCRdb ran MiXCR on the reads and lists one entry per CDR3 protein. The sample has roughly 640,000 distinct CDR3 sequences, approximately 25% seen once. The specimen sequenced was CD8+ T cells from PBMCs. The origin of the receptors is a human donor in good health (CMV status not recorded). Some clones in this sample may be carry-over from other donors' samples.

The chain joins TRBV14 to TRBJ1-1; D remains ambiguous. Trimming pared 8 bases from V and 1 base from J, leaving 11 bases between. CDR3 length equals 13 residues. Germline values: CDR1 SGHDN, CDR2 FVKESK. The CDR3 DNA follows: TGTGCCAGCGGGGAAGTGAGGAACACTGAAGCTTTCTTT. Translation: CASGEVRNTEAFF.

The chain recombines TRBV20-1 with TRBJ1-1; D may be TRBD1 (5 bases). This CDR3 region has 13 residues. Germline CDR1 DFQATT, CDR2 SNEGSKA (reference sequence). The V and J ends lost 6 bases and 1 base respectively, with 12 bases between them. The CDR3 region has the DNA TGCAGTGCGACGGACACGACGAACACTGAAGCTTTCTTT. As protein: CSATDTTNTEAFF.

About this clonotype: A read error is possible here, since a much larger clone lies one base away. The genes are TRBV7-6 and TRBJ2-5; D is perhaps TRBD1 (5 bases). Germline V gene data show CDR1 as SGHVS and CDR2 as FNYEAQ. This CDR3 spans 15 amino acids. With 1 base removed from V and 5 bases from J, the gap between germline ends came to 14 bases. CDR3 protein: CASSLVVGLGETQYF. In DNA, the CDR3 is TGTGCCAGCAGCTTAGTGGTGGGGCTGGGGGAGACCCAGTACTTC.

Only a few counts were recorded for this clonotype. The genes are TRBV28 and TRBJ1-6; 8 bases are shared with TRBD1. After removal of 3 bases from V and 6 bases from J, the junction contained 4 bases not matched to a gene. Germline lookup yields CDR1 MDHEN and CDR2 SYDVKM. The CDR3 has 15 residues. CDR3 amino acids: CASSLTGETNSPLHF. Here the CDR3 DNA reads TGTGCCAGCAGTTTGACAGGGGAGACTAATTCACCCCTCCACTTT. The variable domain in full, completed from reference TRBV28 and TRBJ1-6, reads DVKVTQSSRYLVKRTGEKVFLECVQDMDHENMFWYRQDPGLGLRLIYFSYDVKMKEKGDIPEGYSVSREKKERFSLILESASTNQTSMYLCASSLTGETNSPLHFGNGTRLTVT.

Only a few counts were recorded for this clonotype. CDR3 sequence: CSASKGRTYEQYF. In DNA form, the CDR3 reads TGCAGTGCTAGTAAAGGGCGAACCTACGAGCAGTACTTC. The chain is built from TRBV20-1 and TRBJ2-7, with D uncertain. The CDR3 has 13 amino acids. Germline lookup yields CDR1 DFQATT and CDR2 SNEGSKA (reference sequence). The V end was cut by 3 bases, the J end by 2 bases, with 11 bases between.

This clonotype was picked up many times. A junction boundary mismatches the germline segment, possibly from a read error. The chain uses TRBV7-7 and TRBJ2-5; a weak D match, TRBD1 (6 bases). The germline V gene has CDR1 SSHAT and CDR2 FNYEAQ (reference sequence). This CDR3 has 14 amino acids. This chain's CDR3 is CASSLGRGQETQYF. The DNA for the CDR3 is TGTGCTAGCAGCCTGGGAAGGGGGCAAGAGACCCAGTACTTC.

As to this clonotype: A much larger clone differs by one base, so this may be a read error. This rearrangement joins TRBV7-2 to TRBJ1-1; D might be TRBD1 (6 bases). CDR3 size: 15 residues. Germline V gene sequence: CDR1 SGHTA, CDR2 FQGNSA. CDR3 in DNA: TGTGTCAGCAGCTTAAGGAGGGGGAGAGACACTGAAGCTTTCTTT. This codes for CVSSLRRGRDTEAFF.

CDR3 protein: CASSENGAGLRGNIQYF. The CDR3, as DNA: TGCGCCAGCAGCGAAAACGGTGCGGGGCTCCGGGGAAACATTCAGTACTTC. This chain connects TRBV4-3 to TRBJ2-4; TRBD2 might be the D (6 bases). V lost 5 bases and J lost 6, with 23 bases in between. CDR3 length: 17 residues. CDR1 is LGHNA and CDR2 is YSLEER in the germline V gene.

This clonotype turned up a few times. CDR3 DNA sequence: TGTGCCAGCAGCCCTCGGGACAGGGAAGAGACCCAGTACTTC. Amino acids: CASSPRDREETQYF. The V call is TRBV7-9, the J call TRBJ2-5, with 9 bases matching TRBD1. CDR3 length: 14 amino acids. The V and J ends lost 5 bases and 3 bases, in that order; junction bases with no gene match: 4. The V gene's germline CDR1 is SEHNR and CDR2 FQNEAQ (reference sequence).

This clonotype was observed at least ten times. The chain couples TRBV7-6 to TRBJ2-3, with 9 bases fitting TRBD2. The V gene's germline CDR1 is SGHVS and CDR2 FNYEAQ. V trimming: 7 bases; J trimming: 1 base; junction bases outside the gene matches: 21. The CDR3 loop spans 20 amino acids. The CDR3 here is CASTNSASGGTEGGTDTQYF. For the CDR3, the DNA is TGTGCCAGCACCAATTCCGCGAGCGGGGGGACGGAGGGAGGCACAGATACGCAGTATTTT.

The rearrangement uses TRBV28 and TRBJ2-1, with 12 nucleotides matching TRBD2. Trimming at V came to 3 bases and at J to 8 bases, leaving 5 bases not matched to a gene. Germline-derived CDR1 and CDR2 are MDHEN and SYDVKM. The CDR3 contains 15 residues. CDR3 in amino acids: CASSLRLAGDDEQFF. CDR3 bases: TGTGCCAGCAGTTTGAGACTAGCGGGGGATGATGAGCAGTTCTTC. Filled out from reference TRBV28 and TRBJ2-1, the complete variable domain reads DVKVTQSSRYLVKRTGEKVFLECVQDMDHENMFWYRQDPGLGLRLIYFSYDVKMKEKGDIPEGYSVSREKKERFSLILESASTNQTSMYLCASSLRLAGDDEQFFGPGTRLTVL.

The chain couples TRBV10-3 to TRBJ2-3, with D perhaps TRBD1 or TRBD2 (6 bases each). The germline gives CDR1 ENHRY, CDR2 SYGVKD. The CDR3 is 14 amino acids. Trimming removed 7 bases from V and 6 bases from J, with 17 bases in between. Written as DNA, the CDR3 is TGTGCCATCAAGGACAGCTCCGCGGGGGATACGCAGTATTTT. This translates into CAIKDSSAGDTQYF.

This clonotype was seen at least ten times. The genes are TRBV7-9 and TRBJ2-3; possible D gene TRBD2, 6 bases. The CDR3 extends over 14 amino acids. Between the trimmed V and J ends, which lost 10 bases and 2 bases, there was a span of 16 bases. Germline assignment: CDR1 SEHNR and CDR2 FQNEAQ (reference sequence). The CDR3 sequence: CATEEGRFTDTQYF. The CDR3 nucleotides read TGTGCCACGGAGGAGGGCAGATTCACAGATACGCAGTATTTT.

This clonotype occurred a few times. This chain connects TRBV29-1 to TRBJ1-2; 8 bases agree with TRBD1. Germline V gene sequence: CDR1 SQVTM, CDR2 ANQGSEA. Trimming cost V 0 bases and J 3 bases; bases outside gene matches: 6. This CDR3 has 15 amino acids. This chain's CDR3 is CSVEEWTGSYYGYTF. CDR3 sequence (DNA): TGCAGCGTTGAAGAATGGACAGGGTCATACTATGGCTACACCTTC.

V gene TRBV20-1 combines with J gene TRBJ2-3; D ambiguous. The germline gives CDR1 DFQATT, CDR2 SNEGSKA (reference sequence). This CDR3 comprises 17 residues. Trimming cost V 0 bases and J 6 bases, with 22 bases left between them. In DNA form, the CDR3 reads TGCAGTGCTAGAGACGAGGACGGTAGGGCGGTCCGGGATACGCAGTATTTT. Translated: CSARDEDGRAVRDTQYF.

The chain is built from TRBV6-2 or TRBV6-3 and TRBJ2-7; D is perhaps TRBD1 (5 bases). From germline, CDR1 is MNHEY and CDR2 SVGEGT. V shed 2 bases and J shed 9 bases, with 11 bases lying between them. The CDR3 sequence is 12 residues long. This CDR3 is CASSYGQGRQYV. CDR3 DNA sequence: TGTGCCAGCAGTTACGGTCAGGGAAGGCAGTACGTC.

The table lists this clonotype with many counts. V and J are TRBV28 and TRBJ2-5; 10 bases are a match to TRBD2. The CDR3 has 14 amino acids. CDR1 MDHEN and CDR2 SYDVKM come from the germline V gene. V shed 4 bases, J shed 3 bases, and the junction held 2 bases outside the gene matches. This chain's CDR3 is CASSSGTSEETQYF. The CDR3 bases are TGTGCCAGCAGTTCCGGGACTAGCGAAGAGACCCAGTACTTC.

This clonotype was detected only a few times. The V call is TRBV6-5, the J call TRBJ2-3; a possible D gene is TRBD2 (7 bases). Trimming stripped 2 bases from V and 6 bases from J, with 18 bases between. This CDR3 is built from 16 residues. Germline CDR1 and CDR2: MNHEY and SVGAGI. CDR3 sequence (DNA): TGTGCCAGCAGTTACGGGGCGGGGGCCTTGGTGGATACGCAGTATTTT. Amino acid sequence: CASSYGAGALVDTQYF.

This clonotype was observed at least ten times. The V call is TRBV7-6, the J call TRBJ2-4; D gene uncertain. The CDR3 is 16 residues long. Trimming removed 2 bases at V and 3 bases at J, with 14 bases between. Looked up from germline, CDR1 is SGHVS and CDR2 is FNYEAQ. CDR3 coding DNA: TGTGCCAGCAGCTTATTGAGGAACGGAGACAAAAACATTCAGTACTTC. Translating gives CASSLLRNGDKNIQYF.

In DNA form, the CDR3 reads TGCGCCAGCAGCTTGCCCTGGGCCTACAATGAGCAGTTCTTC. Translation gives CASSLPWAYNEQFF. J is TRBJ2-1 and V is TRBV5-1; D ambiguous. Germline loops: CDR1 SGHRS, CDR2 YFSETQ. V dropped 1 base and J dropped 2 bases, with 7 bases sitting between them. The CDR3 extends over 14 amino acids.

This clonotype came up a few times. The chain joins TRBV11-2 to TRBJ2-1; tentatively, D is TRBD1 (6 bases). The length of the CDR3 is 11 residues. V was shortened by 3 bases and J by 15 bases, with 12 bases between the two germline ends. Germline CDR1 is SGHAT and CDR2 is FQNNGV. CDR3 amino acids: CASSLNRALFF. The CDR3 nucleotides read TGTGCCAGCAGCTTGAACAGGGCTCTGTTCTTC.

The chain links TRBV20-1 to TRBJ2-1; 9 nucleotides align to TRBD1. V dropped 0 bases and J dropped 4; count of bases not matched to a gene: 4. CDR1 is DFQATT and CDR2 is SNEGSKA in the germline V gene (reference sequence). This CDR3 comprises 15 residues. Here the CDR3 DNA reads TGCAGTGCTAGAGAGGCCGGGACAGGGTACAATGAGCAGTTCTTC. Amino acids: CSAREAGTGYNEQFF.

This clonotype was recorded once. This may come from a read error, since a much larger clone is one base off. The chain joins TRBV7-1 to TRBJ1-5; D gene ambiguous. TRBV7-1 falls under the ORF class, with uncertain function. The length of the CDR3 is 12 residues. The CDR3 DNA reads TGTGTCAGCAGCCCCCCGGATCAGCCCCAGCATTTT. Translating it yields CVSSPPDQPQHF.

This clonotype was seen a few times. The V and J genes are TRBV19 and TRBJ1-2, with 10 bases matching TRBD1. The CDR3 is made up of 17 amino acids. The V gene end was trimmed by 4 bases and the J gene end by 2 bases; junction bases not matched to a gene: 10. CDR1 is LNHDA and CDR2 is SQIVND in the germline V gene (reference sequence). In DNA, the CDR3 is TGTGCCAGTAGTAGACCGATGACAGGGGGCGCAAACTATGGCTACACCTTC. Protein: CASSRPMTGGANYGYTF.

The V and J genes are TRBV11-2 and TRBJ2-1, with D unclear. CDR3 length: 16 amino acids. V lost 3 bases and J lost 9, with 21 bases in between. CDR1 and CDR2 (germline): SGHAT, FQNNGV. CDR3 region: CASSFLRVRPSSEQFF. In nucleotides, the CDR3 is TGTGCCAGCAGCTTCCTCCGGGTCCGCCCTTCGAGTGAGCAGTTCTTC. Variable domain in full (rest from reference TRBV11-2 and TRBJ2-1): EAGVAQSPRYKIIEKRQSVAFWCNPISGHATLYWYQQILGQGPKLLIQFQNNGVVDDSQLPKDRFSAERLKGVDSTLKIQPAKLEDSAVYLCASSFLRVRPSSEQFFGPGTRLTVL.